The 26 T cell receptor beta chains below all came from one sample that was sequenced in a study of T cell repertoires in aging, cancer and after chemotherapy. Amplification of TCR beta used genomic DNA extracted from peripheral blood. Rearranged V-D-J TRB sequences were amplified with a mixed TRB-A/B primer pool. TCRdb redid the calling of the multiplex PCR reads with MiXCR, one entry per CDR3 protein. The table has thousands of distinct CDR3 sequences, 40% to 55% seen once. The sequenced sample was blood. Receptors were obtained from a human donor in good health.

In its sample, this clonotype was seen a few times. This sequence joins TRBV6-5 and TRBJ2-3, with unresolved D. Trimming shortened V by 0 bases and J by 6 bases, and 10 bases separated the two germline ends. Per the germline V gene, CDR1 is MNHEY and CDR2 is SVGAGI. The CDR3 is made up of 14 amino acids. Here the CDR3 DNA reads TGTGCCAGCAGTTACTCAGCGCTGTCCGATACGCAGTATTTT. It translates to CASSYSALSDTQYF.

This clonotype was seen a handful of times. The chain uses TRBV5-6 and TRBJ2-1; D is ambiguous. The germline gives CDR1 SGHDT, CDR2 YYEEEE. V was cut by 2 bases and J by 6 bases, with 15 bases left in between. There are 15 residues in the CDR3. The CDR3 nucleotides read TGTGCCAGCAGCTTTAAGGCTACGGGCATCAATGAGCAGTTCTTC. Translated: CASSFKATGINEQFF.

This clonotype was counted only a few times. V usage is TRBV29-1 and J usage is TRBJ1-1; D remains ambiguous. Trimming removed 4 bases at V and 4 bases at J, with 4 bases between. Germline V gene data show CDR1 as SQVTM and CDR2 as ANQGSEA. The CDR3 is 10 residues long. The CDR3 region is CSVGGTEAFF. DNA for the CDR3: TGCAGCGTTGGGGGCACTGAAGCTTTCTTT.

The CDR3 bases are TGTGCCAGCAGCTCTTGGACAGGGGGCGCCTGGGGTAACATTCAGTACTTC. Its translation is CASSSWTGGAWGNIQYF. The chain has TRBV6-5 and TRBJ2-4; 11 nucleotides match TRBD1. V lost 6 bases to trimming and J lost 7 bases; unmatched junction nucleotides: 14. The CDR3 has 17 residues. CDR1 is MNHEY, CDR2 SVGAGI, per germline.

The genes are TRBV6-2 or TRBV6-3 and TRBJ2-1; 16 bases match TRBD2. The CDR3 extends over 15 amino acids. Germline V gives CDR1 MNHEY, CDR2 SVGEGT. V dropped 4 bases and J dropped 8; count of bases not matched to a gene: 2. The DNA for the CDR3 is TGTGCCAGCAGTTTGGGACTAGCGGGGGGGTATGAGCAGTTCTTC. It specifies CASSLGLAGGYEQFF.

V is TRBV13 and J is TRBJ2-2; 12 bases are shared with TRBD1. This CDR3 has 17 residues. Trimming cost V 0 bases and J 7 bases; bases outside gene matches: 6. The germline gives CDR1 PRHDT, CDR2 FYEKMQ (reference sequence). CDR3 nucleotides: TGTGCCAGCAGCTTAGGCCGGGACAGGGGGCAGGACGGGGAGCTGTTTTTT. Protein: CASSLGRDRGQDGELFF.

CDR3 coding DNA: TGTGCCACCAGCAGACCCTCAGGGGGCGCTCTCCCTGAAGCTTTCTTT. Its translation: CATSRPSGGALPEAFF. The V and J genes are TRBV15 and TRBJ1-1, with 8 bases identical to TRBD1. The CDR3 is made up of 16 amino acids. The V gene's germline CDR1 is LNHNV and CDR2 YYDKDF (reference sequence). With V trimmed by 2 bases and J by 6 bases, 11 bases remained unmatched.

This clonotype appeared a few times. V is TRBV5-4 and J is TRBJ2-7, with TRBD1 matching over 7 bases. V was clipped by 0 bases and J by 9 bases; unmatched bases: 12. This CDR3 contains 15 residues. Germline CDR1 SGHNT, CDR2 YYREEE (reference sequence). The CDR3 spells CASSLVQGTIRGQYF. In DNA form, the CDR3 reads TGTGCCAGCAGCTTGGTACAGGGGACGATCCGCGGGCAGTACTTC.

The V gene is TRBV18, the J gene TRBJ1-2; D perhaps matches TRBD1 (6 bases). CDR3 length equals 13 residues. Germline-derived CDR1 and CDR2 are KGHSH and LQKENI. V was cut by 5 bases and J by 7 bases, with 14 bases left in between. The CDR3 bases are TGTGCCAGCTCATCTCCGACAGGACTTGGCTACACCTTC. Translating gives CASSSPTGLGYTF.

Only a few counts were recorded for this clonotype. The gene calls are TRBV30 and TRBJ2-3, with 8 bases that match TRBD1. The CDR3 contains 15 residues. In germline, CDR1 is GTSNPN, CDR2 SVGIG (reference sequence). V gave up 0 bases and J gave up 5 bases; unmatched junction bases: 7. The CDR3 DNA is TGTGCCTGGAGTGTATTCAGGGGGCGCGGAGATACGCAGTATTTT. Protein sequence: CAWSVFRGRGDTQYF. Full variable domain (remainder filled in from reference TRBV30 and TRBJ2-3): SQTIHQWPATLVQPVGSPLSLECTVEGTSNPNLYWYRQAAGRGLQLLFYSVGIGQISSEVPQNLSASRPQDRQFILSSKKLLLSDSGFYLCAWSVFRGRGDTQYFGPGTRLTVL.

This clonotype was seen only a few times. This chain joins TRBV27 and TRBJ2-1, with 11 bases aligning to TRBD2. The trim removed 4 bases at V and 3 bases at J, leaving 2 bases unmatched. This CDR3 is built from 15 residues. Germline CDR1 reads MNHEY; CDR2 reads SMNVEV (reference sequence). CDR3 coding DNA: TGTGCCAGCAGTTCTCTAGCGGGAGGCTACAATGAGCAGTTCTTC. This encodes CASSSLAGGYNEQFF.

In this sample, this clonotype turned up a few times. The V call is TRBV29-1, the J call TRBJ2-7, with D hard to call. The germline V gene encodes CDR1 SQVTM and CDR2 ANQGSEA. The CDR3 contains 15 residues. V gave up 3 bases and J gave up 1 base, with 16 bases separating them. For the CDR3, the DNA is TGCAGCGTTGATTTCGGGTCTAGTAGGTCCTACGAGCAGTACTTC. Amino acids: CSVDFGSSRSYEQYF.

This sequence joins TRBV5-1 and TRBJ2-3; 7 bases align to TRBD2. Germline V lookup: CDR1 SGHRS, CDR2 YFSETQ. The CDR3 has 14 residues. With V trimmed by 6 bases and J by 2 bases, 6 bases remained unmatched. CDR3 protein: CASTGGGYTDTQYF. For the CDR3, the DNA is TGCGCCAGCACAGGCGGGGGATACACAGATACGCAGTATTTT.

V is TRBV12-3 or TRBV12-4 and J is TRBJ1-4; no clear D. V was pared by 3 bases and J by 4 bases, with 12 bases between. The CDR3 totals 15 residues. The CDR3 coding sequence is TGTGCCAGCAGTTTGGGTACAGTCAATAATGAAAAACTGTTTTTT. This encodes CASSLGTVNNEKLFF.

This chain connects TRBV6-2 or TRBV6-3 to TRBJ1-2; TRBD1 matches at 9 bases. V shed 4 bases, J shed 2 bases, and the junction held 5 bases outside the gene matches. This CDR3 is 15 amino acids long. Germline V gives CDR1 MNHEY, CDR2 SVGEGT. CDR3 amino acids: CASSFTGGANYGYTF. In DNA, the CDR3 is TGTGCCAGCAGTTTCACAGGGGGCGCGAACTATGGCTACACCTTC.

The genes are TRBV27 and TRBJ2-7, with 11 bases that match TRBD2. This CDR3 comprises 17 residues. Germline CDR1 reads MNHEY; CDR2 reads SMNVEV (reference sequence). The trim removed 2 bases at V and 7 bases at J, leaving 13 bases unmatched. The DNA for the CDR3 is TGTGCCAGCAGTTTAGCGGGTAGCGGGAGGGCCGCTTGGGAGCAGTACTTC. Translation gives CASSLAGSGRAAWEQYF.

This clonotype qualifies as medium-sized. The genes are TRBV29-1 and TRBJ2-5; D call uncertain. CDR3 length equals 13 residues. V lost 3 bases, J lost 2 bases, and 10 bases lay in between. Germline CDR1 reads SQVTM; CDR2 reads ANQGSEA. CDR3: CSVEWYTQETQYF. Written as DNA, the CDR3 is TGCAGCGTTGAGTGGTACACACAAGAGACCCAGTACTTC.

The chain carries TRBV24-1 and TRBJ1-2, with D possibly TRBD1 on 6 matching bases. The CDR3 totals 13 residues. V shed 6 bases and J shed 4 bases, with 11 bases lying between them. Germline-derived CDR1 and CDR2 are KGHDR and SFDVKD. CDR3 amino acids: CATSRTGSYGYTF. CDR3 DNA sequence: TGTGCCACCAGTAGAACAGGGTCCTATGGCTACACCTTC.

The V and J genes are TRBV19 and TRBJ1-5; 7 bases agree with TRBD1. The CDR3 runs 17 residues. Germline CDR1 and CDR2: LNHDA and SQIVND (reference sequence). J lost 1 base, V lost 4 bases, and 10 bases had no gene match. The CDR3 DNA follows: TGTGCCAGTAGTACACTACACAGGGGTAGGAGCAATCAGCCCCAGCATTTT. It yields the protein CASSTLHRGRSNQPQHF.

CDR3 nucleotides: TGTGCCAGCAGTTACTCAACTAGCGGGAGGGGACGGTATGAGCAGTTCTTC. It codes for CASSYSTSGRGRYEQFF. The rearrangement links TRBV6-5 to TRBJ2-1; 13 bases agree with TRBD2. CDR1 and CDR2 (germline): MNHEY, SVGAGI. The trim removed 0 bases at V and 8 bases at J, leaving 7 bases unmatched. This CDR3 is built from 17 residues.

V is TRBV6-1 and J is TRBJ1-6, with 7 bases matching TRBD1. V was clipped by 6 bases and J by 6 bases; unmatched bases: 17. CDR1 and CDR2 (germline): MNHNS, SASEGT. The CDR3 is 18 amino acids. The CDR3 bases are TGTGCCAGCAGCCAAGTGCCTCCGGGACAGAGTTCTAATTCACCCCTCCACTTT. Translating it yields CASSQVPPGQSSNSPLHF.

The chain couples TRBV30 to TRBJ1-1, with TRBD1 identical over 7 bases. Trimming at V came to 3 bases and at J to 3 bases, leaving 13 bases not matched to a gene. The CDR3 extends over 16 amino acids. The germline CDR1 and CDR2 sequences are GTSNPN and SVGIG (reference sequence). CDR3 loop: CAWSKPYRGQHTEAFF. The CDR3 DNA follows: TGTGCCTGGAGCAAACCCTACAGGGGTCAGCACACTGAAGCTTTCTTT.

V gene TRBV6-5 combines with J gene TRBJ2-1; TRBD1 or TRBD2 may be the D gene (5 bases each). The CDR3 is 16 amino acids. Germline values: CDR1 MNHEY, CDR2 SVGAGI. With 6 bases removed from V and 4 bases from J, the gap between germline ends came to 19 bases. CDR3: CASRGMGEWKYNEQFF. Written as DNA, the CDR3 is TGTGCCAGCAGAGGAATGGGGGAGTGGAAATACAATGAGCAGTTCTTC.

The table lists this clonotype with a few counts. Written as DNA, the CDR3 is TGTGCCAGCAGTCCCCGTACCCCACTCGGGGAGCTGTTTTTT. It is translated as CASSPRTPLGELFF. The rearrangement uses TRBV6-5 and TRBJ2-2, with no clear D. The CDR3 runs to 14 residues. Germline CDR1 reads MNHEY; CDR2 reads SVGAGI. V lost 5 bases to trimming and J lost 7 bases, with 14 bases between them.

The table lists this clonotype with a few counts. This sequence joins TRBV19 and TRBJ2-5; TRBD2 aligns across 8 bases. The germline CDR1 and CDR2 sequences are LNHDA and SQIVND (reference sequence). V was clipped by 4 bases and J by 7 bases; unmatched bases: 11. The CDR3 is 15 residues long. CDR3 in amino acids: CASSKGAGVTGTQYF. The CDR3, as DNA: TGTGCCAGTAGTAAAGGAGCGGGGGTTACGGGGACCCAGTACTTC.

The chain couples TRBV6-5 to TRBJ1-2; 7 positions agree with TRBD1. V dropped 11 bases and J dropped 4; count of bases not matched to a gene: 10. This CDR3 contains 13 residues. Germline V gene sequence: CDR1 MNHEY, CDR2 SVGAGI. CDR3 sequence: CAGRDSTSYGYTF. In DNA form, the CDR3 reads TGTGCCGGGAGGGACAGCACCTCCTATGGCTACACCTTC.